The source of this TCR beta chain is a study of blood T cell repertoires in COVID-19. For the study at large: Sites across the United States, Italy and Spain contributed samples from acute and convalescent COVID-19.

The recovered donors of Cohort 3 showed two negative PCRs, clearance, or symptom resolution. In the original processing: Scientists estimated how many nucleated cells there were by amplifying reference gene primers. The protocol was immunoSEQ multiplex PCR, while the TCRdb copy is restricted to in-frame clones and leaves out a portion. V and J calls and clone size are as listed in that table; D and trimming were resolved from the DNA. The sample includes roughly 290,000 clones, 70% to 90% of them seen just once. This clone came up once. The sample has other DNA sequences that encode this CDR3 too. The TCR originated in a man aged 30 to 45 who had recovered from COVID-19. The sample consisted of PBMCs or T cells enriched from blood (not recorded which).

The CDR3 loop is CASSPQGYGYTF. In DNA form, the CDR3 reads TGTGCCAGCAGTCCTCAGGGCTATGGCTACACCTTC. This rearrangement joins TRBV6-5 to TRBJ1-2, with D maybe TRBD1 (5 bases). Germline lookup yields CDR1 MNHEY and CDR2 SVGAGI. V was cut by 5 bases and J by 4 bases, with 8 bases left in between. The CDR3 length is 12 residues.